A selection of T cell receptor beta chains follows, all from one sample in a study of immune heterogeneity within non-small cell lung tumors. TCRdb re-derived calls from the multiplex PCR reads in MiXCR, one entry per CDR3 protein. The table shows around 20,000 distinct CDR3 sequences, with 25% to 35% occurring only once. The sequenced sample was lung tumor tissue. These TCRs come from a man aged 40-55 years with non-small cell lung cancer. Each CDR3 is given with its conserved first and last residue. The D gene is left open where the match is weak. Where a row states a size, it is once, few, many or the class of an expanded clone; other rows omit it.

clone_size	v_call	j_call	d_call	cdr3_aa	cdr3_nt
once	TRBV4-2	TRBJ1-5	.	CASSPKDIGDQPQHF	TGTGCCAGCAGCCCTAAGGACATAGGCGATCAGCCCCAGCATTTT
.	TRBV19	TRBJ1-1	TRBD1	CASSPRQGWHTEAFF	TGTGCCAGTAGCCCCAGACAGGGTTGGCACACTGAAGCTTTCTTT
medium-sized	TRBV4-3	TRBJ2-7	TRBD2	CASSQDLSSGRAGEQYF	TGCGCCAGCAGCCAAGATCTGTCCAGCGGGAGGGCGGGCGAGCAGTACTTC
many	TRBV19	TRBJ2-3	TRBD2	CASSLLAEGTDTQYF	TGTGCCAGTAGCCTTCTAGCGGAAGGGACAGATACGCAGTATTTT
medium-sized	TRBV15	TRBJ1-5	.	CATSRGAGAGISNQPQHF	TGTGCCACCAGCAGAGGAGCAGGGGCGGGAATTAGCAATCAGCCCCAGCATTTT
.	TRBV4-2	TRBJ2-1	.	CASSQEGVSNSYNEQFF	TGTGCCAGCAGCCAAGAGGGAGTGTCTAACTCCTACAATGAGCAGTTCTTC
.	TRBV30	TRBJ1-1	.	CAWSVIRVEAIF	TGTGCCTGGAGTGTAATAAGAGTCGAAGCTATCTTT
many	TRBV20-1	TRBJ2-7	.	CSARSASYEQYF	TGCAGTGCTAGAAGCGCCTCCTACGAGCAGTACTTC
.	TRBV5-6	TRBJ2-5	.	CASSLRTVGTQYF	TGTGCCAGCAGCTTACGGACAGTGGGGACCCAGTACTTC
.	TRBV24-1	TRBJ2-5	TRBD1	CATSYSRQGGVTQYF	TGTGCCACCAGTTATTCCCGACAGGGCGGAGTGACCCAGTACTTC
.	TRBV20-1	TRBJ1-4	.	CSLKMGTAKNEKLFF	TGCAGTTTAAAGATGGGGACCGCCAAGAATGAAAAACTGTTTTTT
.	TRBV11-2	TRBJ2-7	.	CASSGPDRGDYEQYF	TGTGCCAGCAGCGGCCCAGACCGGGGCGACTACGAGCAGTACTTC
many	TRBV6-2/TRBV6-3	TRBJ2-7	.	CASRRTAWGEQYF	TGTGCCAGCAGACGGACTGCCTGGGGGGAGCAGTACTTC
medium-sized	TRBV29-1	TRBJ1-2	TRBD1	CSVPGQGVYGYTF	TGCAGCGTCCCGGGACAGGGAGTCTATGGCTACACCTTC
many	TRBV20-1	TRBJ2-7	.	CSAVYLYEQYF	TGCAGTGCGGTTTACTTGTACGAGCAGTACTTC
.	TRBV18	TRBJ2-1	TRBD2	CASSPSSGRIGFNEQFF	TGTGCCAGCTCACCATCTAGCGGGAGAATTGGGTTCAATGAGCAGTTCTTC
.	TRBV6-5	TRBJ1-6	.	CASSYSGNSPLHF	TGTGCCAGCAGTTACTCGGGGAATTCACCCCTCCACTTT
many	TRBV6-1	TRBJ1-6	.	CASRTLGIGGSPLHF	TGTGCCAGCAGGACCTTGGGGATTGGGGGGTCACCCCTCCACTTT
few	TRBV6-1	TRBJ2-1	.	CASNAKTSGSNEQFF	TGTGCCAGCAACGCTAAGACTAGTGGATCCAATGAGCAGTTCTTC
many	TRBV9	TRBJ2-1	TRBD2	CASSNQRGSSYNEQFF	TGTGCCAGCAGCAATCAGCGGGGGAGCTCCTACAATGAGCAGTTCTTC
few	TRBV4-3	TRBJ1-1	TRBD1	CASSQETGGGRFF	TGCGCCAGCAGCCAAGAAACAGGGGGAGGTAGATTCTTT
.	TRBV6-1	TRBJ1-5	.	CASRQGRYSNQPQHF	TGTGCCAGCAGGCAGGGGCGGTATAGCAATCAGCCCCAGCATTTT
.	TRBV10-2	TRBJ2-7	.	CATQHAYEQYF	TGCGCCACCCAGCACGCCTACGAGCAGTACTTC
medium-sized	TRBV24-1	TRBJ2-1	.	CATSDSFALLDSSYNEQFF	TGTGCCACCAGTGATTCTTTCGCACTCCTAGATAGCTCCTACAATGAGCAGTTCTTC
.	TRBV11-3	TRBJ2-1	.	CASSLKIGRTYNEQFF	TGTGCCAGCAGCTTAAAAATCGGTCGTACCTACAATGAGCAGTTCTTC
medium-sized	TRBV19	TRBJ2-7	.	CASSPGSYEQYF	TGTGCCAGTAGTCCGGGTTCGTACGAGCAGTACTTC
.	TRBV2	TRBJ2-7	TRBD2	CASSKFSGPLYEQYF	TGTGCCAGCAGTAAATTTAGCGGGCCACTCTACGAGCAGTACTTC
.	TRBV20-1	TRBJ1-1	.	CSAIDIAGEAFF	TGCAGTGCAATCGATATAGCCGGTGAAGCTTTCTTT
few	TRBV19	TRBJ2-3	.	CASSTGAGSTDTQYF	TGTGCCAGTAGTACGGGGGCGGGTAGCACAGATACGCAGTATTTT
many	TRBV7-2	TRBJ2-7	TRBD2	CASRRGGSTDEQYF	TGTGCCAGCAGACGGGGCGGGAGTACCGACGAGCAGTACTTC
.	TRBV24-1	TRBJ1-1	.	CATSDDRQWNTEAFF	TGTGCCACCAGTGATGATCGCCAGTGGAACACTGAAGCTTTCTTT
.	TRBV5-1	TRBJ2-7	.	CASSPRDEAYEQYF	TGCGCCAGCAGCCCCCGGGACGAAGCCTACGAGCAGTACTTC
medium-sized	TRBV6-1	TRBJ1-1	.	CASSEVWGENTEAFF	TGTGCCAGCAGTGAGGTGTGGGGAGAGAACACTGAAGCTTTCTTT
.	TRBV20-1	TRBJ1-5	TRBD1	CSASGTGGTNQPQHF	TGCAGTGCTTCCGGGACAGGGGGCACCAATCAGCCCCAGCATTTT
.	TRBV11-2	TRBJ2-7	TRBD2	CASSRGTSGSYEQYF	TGTGCCAGCAGCCGAGGGACTAGCGGGAGCTACGAGCAGTACTTC
.	TRBV3-1	TRBJ2-7	TRBD2	CASSQEVLAGSFYEQYF	TGTGCCAGCAGCCAAGAGGTTTTAGCGGGGAGCTTCTACGAGCAGTACTTC
.	TRBV11-3	TRBJ1-2	TRBD1	CASSLGTGQDYGYTF	TGTGCCAGCAGCTTAGGCACGGGACAGGACTATGGCTACACCTTC
few	TRBV19	TRBJ1-1	.	CASSTGGTDEAFF	TGTGCCAGTAGCACCGGGGGTACGGACGAAGCTTTCTTT
few	TRBV24-1	TRBJ1-1	TRBD1	CATSGTGAEDTEAFF	TGTGCCACCAGTGGGACAGGGGCGGAGGACACTGAAGCTTTCTTT
many	TRBV20-1	TRBJ1-3	.	CSAKGRGNTIYF	TGCAGTGCTAAGGGGCGGGGAAACACCATATATTTT
medium-sized	TRBV20-1	TRBJ2-7	TRBD2	CSARAGGADAYEQYF	TGCAGTGCTAGAGCGGGGGGGGCCGACGCCTACGAGCAGTACTTC
many	TRBV12-3/TRBV12-4	TRBJ2-2	TRBD1	CASSRRTGGTGELFF	TGTGCCAGCAGCCGACGGACAGGGGGCACCGGGGAGCTGTTTTTT
medium-sized	TRBV24-1	TRBJ2-2	TRBD2	CATSKRENTGELFF	TGTGCCACCTCTAAGCGGGAGAACACCGGGGAGCTGTTTTTT
.	TRBV19	TRBJ1-1	TRBD1	CASSIGDRAANNEAFF	TGTGCCAGTAGTATAGGGGACAGGGCAGCGAACAATGAAGCTTTCTTT
few	TRBV19	TRBJ2-1	TRBD2	CASSMTSGTEQFF	TGTGCCAGTAGTATGACTAGCGGGACTGAGCAGTTCTTC
few	TRBV5-8	TRBJ2-5	TRBD1	CASSPHKGTGQETQYF	TGTGCCAGCAGCCCCCATAAAGGGACAGGGCAAGAGACCCAGTACTTC
.	TRBV7-9	TRBJ1-1	TRBD1	CASSSGQGTEAFF	TGTGCCAGCAGCTCCGGACAGGGCACTGAAGCTTTCTTT
.	TRBV5-1	TRBJ1-1	.	CASSLHQGTEAFF	TGCGCCAGCAGCTTGCACCAGGGCACTGAAGCTTTCTTT
medium-sized	TRBV30	TRBJ1-2	TRBD1	CAWSGQGNYGYTF	TGTGCCTGGAGCGGACAGGGTAACTATGGCTACACCTTC
.	TRBV11-2	TRBJ1-2	.	CASSGHRQIGGYTF	TGTGCCAGCAGTGGCCACCGCCAGATTGGGGGCTACACCTTC
once	TRBV7-9	TRBJ2-1	TRBD1	CASSQGQGLNELFF	TGTGCCAGCAGCCAAGGACAGGGCTTGAATGAGCTGTTCTTC
.	TRBV19	TRBJ2-7	.	CASSIIPGPPNEQCF	TGTGCCAGTAGTATCATTCCGGGACCCCCGAACGAGCAGTGCTTC
.	TRBV5-8	TRBJ2-1	.	CASSLWVPNQQFF	TGTGCCAGCAGCTTGTGGGTCCCCAATCAGCAGTTCTTC
.	TRBV5-1	TRBJ2-1	.	CASSLGALRRHEQFF	TGCGCCAGCAGCTTGGGGGCACTCCGGAGACATGAGCAGTTCTTC